Listed here is a single T cell receptor (beta chain). What it binds is unknown. The protocol was immunoSEQ multiplex PCR, while the TCRdb copy is restricted to in-frame clones and leaves out a portion. The table includes about 81,000 clones, roughly nine tenths detected once. These data come from a study of graft-versus-host responses after intestinal transplantation. The wider study: All recipients were given anti-thymocyte globulin induction, and tacrolimus and steroids were then administered for 2 to 3 years. Study-level results: Allografts of one patient group, those with graft-donor T cell macrochimerism, had high graft-versus-host to host-versus-graft clonal ratios.

The CDR3 is 15 residues long. Germline assignment: CDR1 SGHRS and CDR2 YFSETQ. V trimming: 4 bases; J trimming: 2 bases; junction bases outside the gene matches: 8. The sequenced sample was unstimulated CD4+ T cells sorted from spleen or lymph node cells, obtained before intestinal transplant. V and J are TRBV5-1 and TRBJ2-7; TRBD1 matches 8 bases. The receptor comes from a human donor who received an intestinal transplant. CDR3 sequence: CASSPRTGRTYEQYF. In DNA, the CDR3 is TGCGCCAGCAGCCCCAGGACAGGGAGGACCTACGAGCAGTACTTC.